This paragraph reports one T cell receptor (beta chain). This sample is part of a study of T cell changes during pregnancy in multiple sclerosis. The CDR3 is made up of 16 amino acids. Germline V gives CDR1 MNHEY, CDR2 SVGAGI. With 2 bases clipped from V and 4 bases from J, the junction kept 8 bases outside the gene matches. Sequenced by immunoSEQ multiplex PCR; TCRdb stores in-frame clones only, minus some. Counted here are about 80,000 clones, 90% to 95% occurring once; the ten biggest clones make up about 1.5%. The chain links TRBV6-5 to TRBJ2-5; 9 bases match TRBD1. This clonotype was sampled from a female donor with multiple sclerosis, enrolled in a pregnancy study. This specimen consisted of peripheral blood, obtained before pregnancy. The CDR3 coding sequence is TGTGCCAGCAGTTACACAGAGACAGGGGGAAGAGAGACCCAGTACTTC. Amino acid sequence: CASSYTETGGRETQYF.